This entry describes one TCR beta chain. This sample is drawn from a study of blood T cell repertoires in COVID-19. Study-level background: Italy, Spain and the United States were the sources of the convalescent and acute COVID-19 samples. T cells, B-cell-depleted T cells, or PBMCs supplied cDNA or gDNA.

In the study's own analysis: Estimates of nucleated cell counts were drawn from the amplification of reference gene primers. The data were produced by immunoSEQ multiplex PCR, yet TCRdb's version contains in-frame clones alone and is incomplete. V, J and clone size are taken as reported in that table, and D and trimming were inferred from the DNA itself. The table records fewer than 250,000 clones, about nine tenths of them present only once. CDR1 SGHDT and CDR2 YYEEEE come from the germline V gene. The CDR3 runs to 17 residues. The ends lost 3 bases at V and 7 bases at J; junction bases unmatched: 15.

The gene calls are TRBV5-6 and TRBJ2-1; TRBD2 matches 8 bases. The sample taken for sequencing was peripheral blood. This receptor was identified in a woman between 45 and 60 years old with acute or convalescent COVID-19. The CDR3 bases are TGTGCCAGCAGCTCAGATACACCGGGACTAGTGGGGAATGAGCAGTTCTTC. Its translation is CASSSDTPGLVGNEQFF.